This TCR beta chain was observed in a study of blood T cell repertoires in COVID-19. This clone has just one count. CDR3 size: 13 residues. The germline V gene encodes CDR1 MNHEY and CDR2 SVGAGI. V dropped 7 bases and J dropped 3; count of bases not matched to a gene: 5. The data were produced by immunoSEQ multiplex PCR, yet TCRdb's version contains in-frame clones alone and is incomplete. The data contain around 160,000 clones, 82% of them singletons. This receptor was taken from a human donor with acute or convalescent COVID-19. The donor label of this sample is uncertain. Sequenced: peripheral blood. The J gene is TRBJ1-2, the V gene TRBV6-5; 7 nucleotides agree with TRBD1. The CDR3 protein is CASKRTGDYGYTF. In DNA form, the CDR3 reads TGTGCCAGCAAAAGAACAGGGGACTATGGCTACACCTTC.